Here is one TCR beta chain with its context. No antigen is known for it. No much larger clone is present one base from it, and per-base qualities are unavailable. The sample is drawn from a study of shared clonotypes between healthy human individuals (TCRdb year 2020). The study in broad terms: The cohort comprised two women and three men aged 18 to 49 years. Per donor, three plates each were used for CD4 naive and CD4 memory, two for CD8 naive, and one for CD8 memory. To estimate repertoire size and how much clonotype sharing occurs between individuals, the study deeply sequenced the blood TCR repertoires of five healthy adults. To increase sequencing depth and limit assay-specific biases, different laboratories used diverse techniques to prepare libraries and sequence TCR repertoires. Per donor, leukapheresis produced somewhere between about 0.8 and 9.5 billion PBMCs. The full study reports these points: Higher generation probabilities were observed for clonotypes shared by all four sorted-subset donors than for non-shared clonotypes. Approximately 5% of naive CD4, 3.5% of naive CD8, approximately 2% of memory CD4, and 0.35% to 0.5% of memory CD8 clonotypes were shared across a handful of donors. Sampling was restricted to blood, and TCR repertoires in tissues likely differ from the TCR repertoires found in blood. The genetic and exposure-history diversity represented was limited by the small number of donors. Even with the large sequencing depth, rarefaction of the sorted-subset datasets indicated that sequencing was incomplete. Pairwise subsampling indicated that sequencing depth was expected to affect the degree of clonotype sharing among donors. Naive subsets generally had larger estimated clonotype richness than memory subsets did.

Its CDR3 holds 14 amino acids, cysteine through phenylalanine. Only CDR3 DNA is held: 42 bases, read in frame from base 1. CDR1 and CDR2, per the germline V gene (reference sequence), are SEHNR and FQNEAQ. V is shortened by 8 bases, J by 8 bases, and the region joining them spans 19 bases. TCR CDR3 regions were amplified from genomic DNA by multiplex PCR using the deep immunoSEQ assay. For each cell subset, the extracted genomic DNA was distributed evenly across all wells of several immunoSEQ 96-well plates, and each plate served as one replicate. Each replicate PCR for sorted subsets received 200 ng genomic DNA, equal to about 30,000 T cell genomes. Purified libraries were measured with a Qubit 3.0 fluorometer, size-checked on a Bioanalyzer 2100, and measured again with the KAPA Library Quantification kit. Every immunoSEQ 96-well plate was sequenced on a separate single-read 150-cycle Illumina NextSeq 550 flow cell. The source study handled its data this way. Because only junctional sequences without quality scores were contained in the immunoSEQ output, filtering matching that applied to full-length reads could not be performed. Sequences were annotated with PyIR, a Python wrapper for IgBLAST v1.9, and V/J genes and CDR3 were assigned using IMGT germline references. Reads with weak V/J assignments (E-value above 1e-6), missing CDR3, stop codons, out-of-frame junctions, or ambiguous translated residues were removed. V3J clonotypes were defined by identical inferred V gene, J gene, and CDR3 amino acid sequence. Percentage overlap between repertoires was calculated by dividing the number of shared unique clonotypes by the size of the smaller repertoire. Repertoire richness was assessed with RTK rarefaction, the Chao1 estimator, and Recon v2.1 estimates of unobserved clonotypes. Generation probabilities for all TCRbeta clonotypes obtained by the gDNA method from a handful of donors were computed using OLGA. TCRdb stores this immuneACCESS table with in-frame sequences only. Part of the clones is absent; in the studies checked, under half of the shortfall reflects unresolved V genes, and no reason is known for the rest. V and J calls and clone size are as listed in that table; D and trimming were resolved from the DNA. This sample gives around 83,000 clones in total; about 64% of them show up just once. Under 65% of the sample is in the top ten clones.

Donors were healthy HIV-negative adults with no recently reported acute infections or vaccinations. All donors were Caucasian adults living in Nashville, Tennessee, USA. The CD8 memory samples were a combination of magnetically selected CD45RO+ cells and CCR7-negative CD45RA+ effector memory (TemRA) cells. After blood collection by leukapheresis, PBMCs were isolated using Ficoll-Histopaque density gradient centrifugation and then cryopreserved in the vapor phase of liquid nitrogen. Analytical flow cytometry was used to check the purity and quantity of each magnetically sorted T cell population. Genomic DNA was isolated from each sorted fraction and quantified by UV absorbance on a Nanodrop 2000c.

This clonotype was sampled from a man aged 25-40 years in good health. The chain uses TRBV7-9 and TRBJ2-1; TRBD2 is a possible D gene, resting on 5 matching bases. Sequencing was done on a sample of memory CD8+ T cells sorted from blood. Sample cell subset or site, as interpreted from the label and publication: CD45RO+ cells pooled with CCR7-negative TemRA cells. The bases read TGTGCCAGCGGCCGCGTCGTGGAGGCGGATGAGCAGTTCTTC. Its translation reads: CASGRVVEADEQFF. Reference TRBV7-9 and TRBJ2-1 genes cover what lies past the CDR3, so the full variable domain is DTGVSQNPRHKITKRGQNVTFRCDPISEHNRLYWYRQTLGQGPEFLTYFQNEAQLEKSRLLSDRFSAERPKGSFSTLEIQRTEQGDSAMYLCASGRVVEADEQFFGPGTRLTVL.